This T cell receptor beta chain derives from a study of cytomegalovirus exposure and HLA in healthy donors. The study's findings and limits: As was reported, the HLA-A and HLA-B alleles of most subjects were accurately predicted from TCR beta sequences. Follow-up analysis later connected one missense variant in DCLRE1C with trimming of TCR beta V- and J-genes. Usually a TCR sequence was rare, but some public TCRs were found in many donors.

This PCR relied on a set of 60 Vbeta primers and 13 Jbeta primers. Generated by immunoSEQ multiplex PCR, the TCRdb table keeps only in-frame clones and is missing some. The sample holds roughly 110,000 clones, 77% seen once. This CDR3 spans 13 amino acids. V was cut by 3 bases and J by 5 bases, with 10 bases left in between. From germline, CDR1 is SNHLY and CDR2 FYNNEI. About this clone itself: What it recognizes is unknown.

The receptor comes from a man aged 35 to 55 in good health and CMV-seropositive. V and J are TRBV2 and TRBJ2-5; D not resolved. The specimen sequenced was PBMCs. The CDR3 region is CASSEALRETQYF. The CDR3 DNA reads as TGTGCCAGCAGTGAGGCGTTGAGGGAGACCCAGTACTTC.